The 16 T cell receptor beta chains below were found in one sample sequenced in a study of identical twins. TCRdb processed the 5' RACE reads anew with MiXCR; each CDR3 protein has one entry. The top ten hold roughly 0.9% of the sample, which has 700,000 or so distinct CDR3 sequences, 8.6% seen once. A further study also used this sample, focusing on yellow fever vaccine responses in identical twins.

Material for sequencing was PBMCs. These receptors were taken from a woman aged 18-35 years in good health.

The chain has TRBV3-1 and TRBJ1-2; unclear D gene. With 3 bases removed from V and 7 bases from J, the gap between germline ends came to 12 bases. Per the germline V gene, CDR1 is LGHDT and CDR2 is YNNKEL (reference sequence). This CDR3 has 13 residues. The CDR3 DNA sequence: TGTGCCAGCAGCCACATCGAACAGAGTGGCTACACCTTC. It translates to CASSHIEQSGYTF.

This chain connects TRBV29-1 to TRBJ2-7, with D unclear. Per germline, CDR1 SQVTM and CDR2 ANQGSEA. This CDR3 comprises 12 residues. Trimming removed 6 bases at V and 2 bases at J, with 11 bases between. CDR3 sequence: CSVLGTTYEQYF. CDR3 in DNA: TGCAGCGTGTTGGGCACGACCTACGAGCAGTACTTC.

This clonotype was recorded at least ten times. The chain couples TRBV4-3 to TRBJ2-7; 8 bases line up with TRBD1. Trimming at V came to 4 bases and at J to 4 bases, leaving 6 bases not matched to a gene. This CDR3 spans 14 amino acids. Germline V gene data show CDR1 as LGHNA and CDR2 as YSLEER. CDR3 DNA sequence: TGCGCCAGCAGCCCTGTAACAGGGGGTTACGAGCAGTACTTC. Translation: CASSPVTGGYEQYF.

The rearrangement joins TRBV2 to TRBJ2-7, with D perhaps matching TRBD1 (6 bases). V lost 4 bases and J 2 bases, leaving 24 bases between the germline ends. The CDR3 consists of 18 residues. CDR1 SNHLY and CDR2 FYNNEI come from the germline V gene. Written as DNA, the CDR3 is TGTGCCAGCAGTGGAACAGGGAGTCCCTCACAAAGACCCTACGAGCAGTACTTC. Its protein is CASSGTGSPSQRPYEQYF.

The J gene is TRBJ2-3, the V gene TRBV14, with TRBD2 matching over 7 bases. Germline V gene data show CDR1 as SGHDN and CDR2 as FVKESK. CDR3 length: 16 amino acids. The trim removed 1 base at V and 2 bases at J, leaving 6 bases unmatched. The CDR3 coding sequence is TGTGCCAGCAGCCAAGCTGGGGGGGAATACACAGATACGCAGTATTTT. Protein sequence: CASSQAGGEYTDTQYF. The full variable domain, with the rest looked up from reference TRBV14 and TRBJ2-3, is EAGVTQFPSHSVIEKGQTVTLRCDPISGHDNLYWYRRVMGKEIKFLLHFVKESKQDESGMPNNRFLAERTGGTYSTLKVQPAELEDSGVYFCASSQAGGEYTDTQYFGPGTRLTVL.

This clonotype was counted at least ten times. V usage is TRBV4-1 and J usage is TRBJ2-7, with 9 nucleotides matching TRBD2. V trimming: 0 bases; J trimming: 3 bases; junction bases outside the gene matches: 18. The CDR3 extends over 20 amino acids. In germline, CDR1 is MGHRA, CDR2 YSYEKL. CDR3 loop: CASSQDWSDPGLAIFYEQYF. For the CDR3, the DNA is TGCGCCAGCAGCCAAGATTGGTCGGACCCCGGACTAGCGATTTTCTACGAGCAGTACTTC.

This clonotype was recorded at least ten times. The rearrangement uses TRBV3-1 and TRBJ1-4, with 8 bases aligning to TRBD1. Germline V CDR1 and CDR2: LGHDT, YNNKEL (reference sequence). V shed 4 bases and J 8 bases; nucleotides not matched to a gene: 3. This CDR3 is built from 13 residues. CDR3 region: CASSPGGGEKLFF. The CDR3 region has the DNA TGTGCCAGCAGCCCAGGGGGCGGCGAAAAACTGTTTTTT.

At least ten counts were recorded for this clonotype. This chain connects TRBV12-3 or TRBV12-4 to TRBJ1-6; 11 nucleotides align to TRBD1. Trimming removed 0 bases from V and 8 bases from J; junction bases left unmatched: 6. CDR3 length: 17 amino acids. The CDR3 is CASSLASGTGGHSPLHF. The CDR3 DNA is TGTGCCAGCAGTTTAGCATCCGGGACAGGGGGTCATTCACCCCTCCACTTT.

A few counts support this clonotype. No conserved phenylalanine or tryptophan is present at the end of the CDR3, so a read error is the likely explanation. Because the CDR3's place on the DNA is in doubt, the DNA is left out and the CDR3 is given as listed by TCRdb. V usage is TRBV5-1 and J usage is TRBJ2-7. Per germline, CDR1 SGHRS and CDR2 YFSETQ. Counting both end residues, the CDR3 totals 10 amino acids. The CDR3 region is CASSLAGYQL.

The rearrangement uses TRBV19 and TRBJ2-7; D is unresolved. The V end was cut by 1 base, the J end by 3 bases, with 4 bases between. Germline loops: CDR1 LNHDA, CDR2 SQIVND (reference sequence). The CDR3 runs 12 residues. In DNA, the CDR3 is TGTGCCAGTAGTATAGCTGGCTACGAGCAGTACTTC. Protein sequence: CASSIAGYEQYF.

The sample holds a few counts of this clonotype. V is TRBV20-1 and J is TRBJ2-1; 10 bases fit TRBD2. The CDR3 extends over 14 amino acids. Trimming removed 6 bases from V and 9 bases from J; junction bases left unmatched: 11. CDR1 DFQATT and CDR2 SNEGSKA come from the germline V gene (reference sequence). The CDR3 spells CSAIAGGLLGEQFF. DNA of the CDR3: TGCAGTGCCATAGCGGGAGGCCTCTTAGGTGAGCAGTTCTTC.

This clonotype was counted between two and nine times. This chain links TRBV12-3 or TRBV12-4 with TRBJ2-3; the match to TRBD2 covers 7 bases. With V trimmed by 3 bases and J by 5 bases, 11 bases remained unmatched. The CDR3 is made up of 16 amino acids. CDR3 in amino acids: CASSFPEIAGEDTQYF. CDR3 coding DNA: TGTGCCAGCAGTTTCCCTGAAATAGCGGGTGAAGATACGCAGTATTTT.

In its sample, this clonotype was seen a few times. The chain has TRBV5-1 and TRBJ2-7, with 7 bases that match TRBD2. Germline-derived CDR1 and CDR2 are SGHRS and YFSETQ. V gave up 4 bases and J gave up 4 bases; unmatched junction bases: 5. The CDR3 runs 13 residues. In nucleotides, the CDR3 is TGCGCCAGCAGCAGAAGGGAGGGTTACGAGCAGTACTTC. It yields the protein CASSRREGYEQYF.

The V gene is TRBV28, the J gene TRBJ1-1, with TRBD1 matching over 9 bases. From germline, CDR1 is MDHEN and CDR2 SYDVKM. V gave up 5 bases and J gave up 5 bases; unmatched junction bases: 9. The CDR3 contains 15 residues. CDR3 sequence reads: CASSVNRGQSTEAFF. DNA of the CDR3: TGTGCCAGCAGTGTAAACAGGGGGCAATCGACTGAAGCTTTCTTT.

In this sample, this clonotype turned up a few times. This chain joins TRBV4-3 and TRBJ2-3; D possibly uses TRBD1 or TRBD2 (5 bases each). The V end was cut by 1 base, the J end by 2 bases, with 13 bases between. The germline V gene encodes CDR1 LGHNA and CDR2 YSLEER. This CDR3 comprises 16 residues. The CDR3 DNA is TGCGCCAGCAGCCAAGGGGGGAAGATCCACACAGATACGCAGTATTTT. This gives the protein CASSQGGKIHTDTQYF.

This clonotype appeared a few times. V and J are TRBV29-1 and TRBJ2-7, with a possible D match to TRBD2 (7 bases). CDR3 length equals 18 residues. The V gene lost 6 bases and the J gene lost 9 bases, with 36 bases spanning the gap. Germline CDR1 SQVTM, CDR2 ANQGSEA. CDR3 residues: CSVNSGGRIGPGYTWQYF. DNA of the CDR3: TGCAGCGTGAATTCCGGGGGGCGGATTGGCCCAGGGTATACTTGGCAGTACTTC.